One and the same sample provided the 10 T cell receptor beta chains below, sequenced in a study of T cell responses to AZD1222 COVID-19 vaccine (dated by TCRdb to 2020 to 2023). The receptor library was made with the immunoSEQ multiplex PCR assay. Held by TCRdb, this immuneACCESS table contains in-frame sequences only and omits some clones. Under half of the omission traces to an unresolved V gene where checked; the cause of the rest is unknown. For this sample there are 90,000 to 130,000 clones; roughly 90% appear just once. Of the sample, over 12% is held by the ten largest clones. The time point label, as the study defines it: about 28 days (+/-7) after the second vaccine dose. Sequencing used peripheral blood, obtained 28 days after the second AZD1222 dose. The source of these receptors is an adult who received the AZD1222 COVID-19 vaccine.

This chain links TRBV13 with TRBJ1-1; D remains unclear. V dropped 3 bases and J dropped 0 bases, with 5 bases sitting between them. The CDR3 runs 13 residues. Germline assignment: CDR1 PRHDT and CDR2 FYEKMQ (reference sequence). The CDR3: CASSFGMNTEAFF. The CDR3 DNA reads as TGTGCCAGCAGCTTTGGTATGAACACTGAAGCTTTCTTT.

The rearrangement links TRBV5-1 to TRBJ1-1; no firm D call. Trimming pared 2 bases from V and 2 bases from J, leaving 7 bases between. CDR3 size: 13 residues. Germline-derived CDR1 and CDR2 are SGHRS and YFSETQ. This chain's CDR3 is CASSLLRNTEAFF. The CDR3 nucleotides are TGCGCCAGCAGCTTACTCAGAAACACTGAAGCTTTCTTT.

The chain is built from TRBV7-6 and TRBJ2-3, with 11 nucleotides matching TRBD2. The CDR3 loop spans 16 amino acids. V shed 5 bases and J 3 bases; nucleotides not matched to a gene: 7. CDR1 is SGHVS, CDR2 FNYEAQ, per germline. In DNA form, the CDR3 reads TGTGCCAGCAGCCCTCGAACTAGCGGGAGTACAGATACGCAGTATTTT. Protein: CASSPRTSGSTDTQYF. The full variable domain, in which reference TRBV7-6 and TRBJ2-3 provide the parts outside the CDR3, is GAGVSQSPRYKVTKRGQDVALRCDPISGHVSLYWYRQALGQGPEFLTYFNYEAQQDKSGLPNDRFSAERPEGSISTLTIQRTEQRDSAMYRCASSPRTSGSTDTQYFGPGTRLTVL.

The rearrangement links TRBV2 to TRBJ1-1; tentatively, D is TRBD1 (6 bases). The V end was cut by 7 bases, the J end by 0 bases, with 12 bases between. Germline V gene sequence: CDR1 SNHLY, CDR2 FYNNEI. The CDR3 totals 14 residues. The CDR3 nucleotides are TGTGCCAGCACCGAACAGGGTATGAACACTGAAGCTTTCTTT. It translates to CASTEQGMNTEAFF. Drawing the rest from reference TRBV2 and TRBJ1-1, the complete variable domain is EPEVTQTPSHQVTQMGQEVILRCVPISNHLYFYWYRQILGQKVEFLVSFYNNEISEKSEIFDDQFSVERPDGSNFTLKIRSTKLEDSAMYFCASTEQGMNTEAFFGQGTRLTVV.

In DNA, the CDR3 is TGTGCCAGCAGCTTAAAAGGGAACACCGGGGAGCTGTTTTTT. It translates to CASSLKGNTGELFF. This chain joins TRBV7-9 and TRBJ2-2; no clear D. CDR3 size: 14 residues. Between the trimmed V and J ends, which lost 2 bases and 1 base, there was a span of 5 bases. Germline values: CDR1 SEHNR, CDR2 FQNEAQ (reference sequence).

V is TRBV10-3 and J is TRBJ1-3; D gene unclear. V lost 1 base to trimming and J lost 0 bases, with 10 bases between them. Germline V CDR1 and CDR2: ENHRY, SYGVKD. There are 16 residues in the CDR3. CDR3 in DNA: TGTGCCATCAGTGAGTTCGAGGGCTACTCTGGAAACACCATATATTTT. It is translated as CAISEFEGYSGNTIYF.

This rearrangement joins TRBV2 to TRBJ1-1, with TRBD1 as a possible D gene (5 bases). The CDR3 is 15 amino acids. The V end was cut by 5 bases, the J end by 2 bases, with 15 bases between. Germline V gene lookup returns CDR1 SNHLY and CDR2 FYNNEI. CDR3 coding DNA: TGTGCCAGCAGTTCAAGGGGAGGGTCAAACACTGAAGCTTTCTTT. Its translation: CASSSRGGSNTEAFF.

V is TRBV12-3 or TRBV12-4 and J is TRBJ1-1; D gene unclear. V shed 2 bases and J shed 1 base, with 5 bases lying between them. CDR3 size: 13 residues. The CDR3 DNA follows: TGTGCCAGCAGTTTAAGTGAGAACACTGAAGCTTTCTTT. Its protein is CASSLSENTEAFF.

J is TRBJ1-1 and V is TRBV10-3; 8 nucleotides agree with TRBD1. Trimming cost V 8 bases and J 3 bases; bases outside gene matches: 5. The germline CDR1 and CDR2 sequences are ENHRY and SYGVKD. The CDR3 runs 13 residues. The CDR3 bases are TGTGCCATCGGTAAGACAGGGGACACTGAAGCTTTCTTT. Translating gives CAIGKTGDTEAFF.

The rearrangement joins TRBV7-9 to TRBJ1-1; no firm D call. In germline, CDR1 is SEHNR, CDR2 FQNEAQ (reference sequence). The V end lost 3 bases, the J end lost 11 bases, and 13 bases lay between the germline ends. This CDR3 comprises 12 residues. CDR3 bases: TGTGCCAGCAGCTTTGAAATTCAAGGGGCTTTCTTT. Translated: CASSFEIQGAFF.